Listed here are 13 T cell receptor beta chains from one sample, sequenced in a study of shared clonotypes between healthy human individuals. Terminally differentiated effector memory CD45RA+ cells were excluded by CCR7 positive selection of CD45RO-negative cells. Repertoires were generated with immunoSEQ multiplex PCR, while TCRdb's copy carries only in-frame clones and drops some. The data show more than 2 million clones, 80% to 95% seen once. Sequenced material: naive CD8+ T cells from PBMCs. All receptors come from a man aged 18 to 29 in good health. Some clones in this sample may be carry-over from other donors' samples.

This clone appeared a single time. This chain uses TRBV5-1 with TRBJ2-7, with 10 positions matching TRBD2. V gave up 0 bases and J gave up 3 bases; unmatched junction bases: 3. CDR3 length: 15 amino acids. CDR1 and CDR2 (germline): SGHRS, YFSETQ. The CDR3 nucleotides are TGCGCCAGCAGCTTGGCACTAGCGGGGTACTACGAGCAGTACTTC. The encoded protein is CASSLALAGYYEQYF.

V gene TRBV19 combines with J gene TRBJ2-1; maybe TRBD2 (5 bases). Germline V gene data show CDR1 as LNHDA and CDR2 as SQIVND (reference sequence). Trimming cost V 3 bases and J 5 bases, with 11 bases left between them. The CDR3 covers 14 residues. The CDR3 DNA reads TGTGCCAGTAGTATGGTAGCGCCGAACAATGAGCAGTTCTTC. It translates to CASSMVAPNNEQFF.

The chain recombines TRBV11-1 with TRBJ2-7, with 7 nucleotides matching TRBD1. Germline CDR1 is SGHAT and CDR2 is FQDESV (reference sequence). Trimming cost V 3 bases and J 3 bases; bases outside gene matches: 8. The CDR3 totals 15 residues. The CDR3 coding sequence is TGTGCCAGCAGCTTCGCCGGGACAGCGAACTACGAGCAGTACTTC. It encodes CASSFAGTANYEQYF.

Only one count was recorded for this clone. DNA for the CDR3: TGTGCCAGCGCACCGGGGGGCGGAAACACCATATATTTT. It codes for CASAPGGGNTIYF. The chain combines TRBV28 with TRBJ1-3; weak D call: TRBD1 (6 bases). Germline V gene lookup returns CDR1 MDHEN and CDR2 SYDVKM. Trimming removed 8 bases at V and 4 bases at J, with 12 bases between. CDR3 size: 13 residues.

This clone was counted a single time. The chain combines TRBV5-1 with TRBJ2-1, with 11 bases lining up with TRBD2. Trimming removed 4 bases from V and 8 bases from J; junction bases left unmatched: 11. In germline, CDR1 is SGHRS, CDR2 YFSETQ. The CDR3 has 16 amino acids. CDR3 sequence: CASSKNSGRAFHEQFF. The CDR3 region has the DNA TGCGCCAGCAGCAAAAATAGCGGGAGGGCTTTCCATGAGCAGTTCTTC. Combining the CDR3 with reference TRBV5-1 and TRBJ2-1 gives the whole variable domain KAGVTQTPRYLIKTRGQQVTLSCSPISGHRSVSWYQQTPGQGLQFLFEYFSETQRNKGNFPGRFSGRQFSNSRSEMNVSTLELGDSALYLCASSKNSGRAFHEQFFGPGTRLTVL.

The rearrangement joins TRBV10-3 to TRBJ2-1; 10 positions agree with TRBD2. Trimming at V came to 3 bases and at J to 6 bases, leaving 5 bases not matched to a gene. CDR1 and CDR2 (germline): ENHRY, SYGVKD. This CDR3 spans 15 amino acids. The CDR3 DNA is TGTGCCATCAGTGAAGCGGGAGGGGAAGGCAATGAGCAGTTCTTC. Translation gives CAISEAGGEGNEQFF.

The rearrangement uses TRBV28 and TRBJ2-7, with D hard to call. The germline CDR1 and CDR2 sequences are MDHEN and SYDVKM. Between the trimmed V and J ends, which lost 2 bases and 7 bases, there was a span of 21 bases. The length of the CDR3 is 16 residues. For the CDR3, the DNA is TGTGCCAGCAGTTTAGGATTCGGCGTTCAGTGGGTAGAGCAGTACTTC. Translated, it gives CASSLGFGVQWVEQYF.

The V and J genes are TRBV29-1 and TRBJ2-7; TRBD1 matches at 12 bases. This CDR3 has 15 amino acids. Germline lookup yields CDR1 SQVTM and CDR2 ANQGSEA. The V segment lost 3 bases and the J segment 5 bases; nucleotides outside the gene matches: 8. The DNA for the CDR3 is TGCAGCGTTGACAGAGAGGGACAGGGGGCCCACGAGCAGTACTTC. Translating it yields CSVDREGQGAHEQYF.

The rearrangement uses TRBV2 and TRBJ2-7, with D perhaps matching TRBD1 or TRBD2 (6 bases each). The CDR3 consists of 18 residues. Trimming took off 1 base at V and 5 bases at J, with 24 bases between the two ends. Germline CDR1 SNHLY, CDR2 FYNNEI. The CDR3 reads CASSEGVGAGRGLDEQYF. In nucleotides, the CDR3 is TGTGCCAGCAGTGAAGGAGTGGGGGCAGGGCGGGGATTGGACGAGCAGTACTTC.

The CDR3 DNA is TGTGCCAGCAGTTTCGGGGAGGACTATGGCTACACCTTC. Translation gives CASSFGEDYGYTF. This chain joins TRBV27 and TRBJ1-2; D gene ambiguous. Trimming left V 3 bases short and J 3 bases short, with 8 bases between. Germline assignment: CDR1 MNHEY and CDR2 SMNVEV (reference sequence). The CDR3 spans 13 residues.

J is TRBJ2-5 and V is TRBV11-2; D gene ambiguous. V lost 5 bases and J 1 base, leaving 14 bases between the germline ends. In germline, CDR1 is SGHAT, CDR2 FQNNGV. The CDR3 has 15 residues. The CDR3: CASSPTHNSQETQYF. The CDR3 DNA reads as TGTGCCAGCAGCCCTACTCATAACTCCCAAGAGACCCAGTACTTC.

V usage is TRBV5-6 and J usage is TRBJ2-3; TRBD2 aligns across 7 bases. Losses at the gene ends were 2 bases for V and 2 bases for J; bases not matched to a gene: 2. The CDR3 spans 14 residues. Looked up from germline, CDR1 is SGHDT and CDR2 is YYEEEE. The CDR3 is CASSLAGITDTQYF. The CDR3 DNA reads as TGTGCCAGCAGCTTAGCGGGAATCACAGATACGCAGTATTTT.

V gene TRBV6-6 combines with J gene TRBJ1-4; 8 bases align to TRBD1. CDR3 length: 16 amino acids. Germline loops: CDR1 MNHNY, CDR2 SVGAGI (reference sequence). With 6 bases clipped from V and 12 bases from J, the junction kept 18 bases outside the gene matches. This chain's CDR3 is CASRTTGGDNEKELFF. In DNA, the CDR3 is TGTGCCAGCAGGACCACAGGGGGTGATAATGAAAAGGAACTGTTTTTT.